This T cell receptor (beta chain) was profiled in a study of cytomegalovirus exposure and HLA in healthy donors. A note on this clone: What it recognizes is unknown.

General study findings and limits: There were several of the most significant clusters that appeared linked to common viral pathogens in a later analysis. In a later analysis, the majority of CMV-associated beta chains seemingly showed HLA restriction.

Amplification used 60 Vbeta primers and 13 Jbeta primers. Measured with immunoSEQ multiplex PCR; TCRdb has only the in-frame clones, and not every one. The sample has about 170,000 clones, about 80% seen once. Germline V CDR1 and CDR2: SGHAT, FQNNGV. The CDR3 loop spans 18 amino acids. The ends lost 5 bases at V and 2 bases at J; junction bases unmatched: 13. Material: PBMCs. V gene TRBV11-2 combines with J gene TRBJ1-5, with 9 bases that match TRBD1. The sequence came from a girl aged 10 to 17 in good health and CMV-seropositive. CDR3 nucleotide sequence: TGTGCCAGCAGCCCCTGGGACAGGGAACGATGGGGCAATCAGCCCCAGCATTTT. Translation gives CASSPWDRERWGNQPQHF.